The 24 T cell receptor beta chains in this list originate from one sample, sequenced in a study of blood T cell repertoires in COVID-19. Method: immunoSEQ multiplex PCR; TCRdb's copy keeps in-frame clones and lacks some. This sample has 200,000 to 250,000 clones; around nine tenths occur once, and the top ten carry around 17%. The sequenced sample consisted of peripheral blood. All receptors come from a man aged 45-65 years with COVID-19, enrolled during active disease.

This clone was seen more than once but under ten times. The rearrangement uses TRBV10-3 and TRBJ2-7, with 9 bases identical to TRBD1. The germline V gene has CDR1 ENHRY and CDR2 SYGVKD. The trim removed 6 bases at V and 2 bases at J, leaving 8 bases unmatched. The CDR3 covers 15 residues. The CDR3 nucleotides read TGTGCCATCAGGGAGGACAGGGGCCAAACCTACGAGCAGTACTTC. Amino acid sequence: CAIREDRGQTYEQYF.

This clone was counted only a few times. The gene calls are TRBV6-5 and TRBJ2-2; D might be TRBD2 (6 bases). Trimming took off 5 bases at V and 5 bases at J, with 6 bases between the two ends. Germline V gene lookup returns CDR1 MNHEY and CDR2 SVGAGI. The CDR3 has 12 amino acids. This CDR3 is CASSLATGELFF. The CDR3 nucleotides are TGTGCCAGCAGTCTAGCGACCGGGGAGCTGTTTTTT.

The chain is built from TRBV15 and TRBJ2-7; TRBD1 aligns across 8 bases. J gave up 9 bases and V 1 base, and 11 bases lay outside the gene matches. The CDR3 extends over 15 amino acids. From germline, CDR1 is LNHNV and CDR2 YYDKDF (reference sequence). The CDR3 loop reads CATSRGSGTGVGQYF. DNA of the CDR3: TGTGCCACCAGCAGAGGTTCCGGGACAGGAGTCGGGCAGTACTTC.

The rearrangement links TRBV7-9 to TRBJ2-3, with D uncertain. V was clipped by 4 bases and J by 0 bases, with 2 bases between them. Germline V gene sequence: CDR1 SEHNR, CDR2 FQNEAQ (reference sequence). The CDR3 length is 12 residues. CDR3 in amino acids: CASSSSTDTQYF. The CDR3 coding sequence is TGTGCCAGCAGCTCTAGCACAGATACGCAGTATTTT.

The CDR3 spells CAWSSTENTEAFF. The CDR3 coding sequence is TGTGCCTGGAGTAGTACAGAGAACACTGAAGCTTTCTTT. The rearrangement uses TRBV30 and TRBJ1-1, with D unclear. This CDR3 is built from 13 residues. In germline, CDR1 is GTSNPN, CDR2 SVGIG (reference sequence). V dropped 2 bases and J dropped 1 base, with 8 bases sitting between them.

CDR3 nucleotides: TGTGCCAGTAGTAGGGCTAGCGGGATTCGAGAATACGAGCAGTACTTC. This encodes CASSRASGIREYEQYF. This chain uses TRBV19 with TRBJ2-7; TRBD2 matches at 9 bases. The CDR3 spans 16 residues. Germline values: CDR1 LNHDA, CDR2 SQIVND (reference sequence). V was clipped by 4 bases and J by 4 bases; unmatched bases: 11. Complete variable domain (other parts from reference TRBV19 and TRBJ2-7): DGGITQSPKYLFRKEGQNVTLSCEQNLNHDAMYWYRQDPGQGLRLIYYSQIVNDFQKGDIAEGYSVSREKKESFPLTVTSAQKNPTAFYLCASSRASGIREYEQYFGPGTRLTVT.

The chain joins TRBV3-1 (or the pseudogene TRBV3-2) to TRBJ2-1; 8 bases align to TRBD2. Germline V gene sequence: CDR1 LGHDT, CDR2 YNNKEL (reference sequence). The CDR3 has 15 residues. Trimming removed 3 bases from V and 4 bases from J; junction bases left unmatched: 5. CDR3 DNA: TGTGCCAGCAGCCAGTCAGCGGGAGCTTACAATGAGCAGTTCTTC. Protein: CASSQSAGAYNEQFF.

The chain joins TRBV4-3 to TRBJ1-2; 8 bases are a match to TRBD1. Trimming took 1 base from V and 4 from J; bases not matched to a gene: 5. Germline V CDR1 and CDR2: LGHNA, YSLEER. The CDR3 sequence is 15 residues long. CDR3 sequence: CASSQGHGQGYGYTF. The CDR3 DNA sequence: TGCGCCAGCAGCCAAGGCCACGGACAGGGCTATGGCTACACCTTC.

The V gene is TRBV6-5, the J gene TRBJ1-5; 8 bases are a match to TRBD1. Germline CDR1 MNHEY, CDR2 SVGAGI. The CDR3 loop spans 14 amino acids. Trimming cost V 5 bases and J 6 bases; bases outside gene matches: 6. In nucleotides, the CDR3 is TGTGCCAGCAGTCCGGACAGGGCGGGTCAGCCCCAGCATTTT. It yields the protein CASSPDRAGQPQHF.

J is TRBJ2-5 and V is TRBV29-1; TRBD2 aligns across 10 bases. The germline V gene has CDR1 SQVTM and CDR2 ANQGSEA. This CDR3 contains 14 residues. With V trimmed by 3 bases and J by 10 bases, 11 bases remained unmatched. In nucleotides, the CDR3 is TGCAGCGTTGAGGTGGCTAGCGGGGGCCTCGACCAGTACTTC. Encoded protein: CSVEVASGGLDQYF.

J is TRBJ2-1 and V is TRBV5-1, with D possibly being TRBD2 (6 bases). The length of the CDR3 is 18 residues. V was shortened by 3 bases and J by 0 bases, with 19 bases between the two germline ends. Germline loops: CDR1 SGHRS, CDR2 YFSETQ. The CDR3 nucleotides are TGCGCCAGCAGCTACCGCCCCGCGGGGAGAAACTCCTACAATGAGCAGTTCTTC. The encoded protein is CASSYRPAGRNSYNEQFF.

The genes are TRBV18 and TRBJ2-7; TRBD2 is a possible D gene (5 bases). Germline-derived CDR1 and CDR2 are KGHSH and LQKENI. This CDR3 comprises 13 residues. V shed 3 bases and J shed 4 bases, with 10 bases lying between them. The CDR3 spells CASSPSGEYEQYF. Here the CDR3 DNA reads TGTGCCAGCTCACCCTCCGGGGAGTACGAGCAGTACTTC.

This clone occurred a few times. The rearrangement uses TRBV9 and TRBJ2-2; 9 nucleotides match TRBD1. The CDR3 has 18 amino acids. In germline, CDR1 is SGDLS, CDR2 YYNGEE. Trimming at V came to 0 bases and at J to 1 base, leaving 7 bases not matched to a gene. CDR3 in amino acids: CASSVGPGQGMNTGELFF. CDR3 nucleotides: TGTGCCAGCAGCGTAGGCCCCGGACAGGGGATGAACACCGGGGAGCTGTTTTTT.

This chain uses TRBV14 with TRBJ1-4; D possibly corresponds to TRBD1 (5 bases). The CDR3 covers 14 residues. In germline, CDR1 is SGHDN, CDR2 FVKESK. Trimming cost V 1 base and J 7 bases, with 10 bases left between them. In DNA, the CDR3 is TGTGCCAGCAGCCAAGGTGGCAGGGCTGAAAAACTGTTTTTT. It yields the protein CASSQGGRAEKLFF.

The CDR3 bases are TGTGCCAGCAGCATAACAGGGGGCCCGGACGAGCAGTACTTC. The encoded protein is CASSITGGPDEQYF. This chain links TRBV5-6 with TRBJ2-7; 9 nucleotides align to TRBD1. The CDR3 spans 14 residues. In germline, CDR1 is SGHDT, CDR2 YYEEEE. Trimming removed 4 bases from V and 5 bases from J; junction bases left unmatched: 7.

This clone was seen a single time. The V gene is TRBV24-1, the J gene TRBJ2-7, with TRBD1 as a possible D gene (6 bases). The V and J ends lost 4 bases and 6 bases respectively, with 15 bases between them. The CDR3 length is 14 residues. Germline CDR1 reads KGHDR; CDR2 reads SFDVKD. In nucleotides, the CDR3 is TGTGCCACCAGTGAGGGGACACGGAACGGCGAGCAGTACTTC. Encoded protein: CATSEGTRNGEQYF.

V gene TRBV3-1 (or the pseudogene TRBV3-2) combines with J gene TRBJ2-2; no clear D. Germline lookup yields CDR1 LGHDT and CDR2 YNNKEL (reference sequence). Trimming removed 4 bases from V and 6 bases from J, with 9 bases in between. This CDR3 is built from 13 residues. The CDR3 sequence is CASSPSRAGELFF. CDR3 DNA sequence: TGTGCCAGCAGCCCCTCCCGGGCCGGGGAGCTGTTTTTT.

The chain carries TRBV7-9 and TRBJ2-7; 8 nucleotides agree with TRBD1. CDR1 and CDR2 (germline): SEHNR, FQNEAQ (reference sequence). The J segment lost 0 bases and the V segment lost 2 bases, leaving 9 bases of the junction unmatched. The CDR3 covers 17 residues. CDR3 protein: CASSLRDGRGHSYEQYF. As DNA, the CDR3 is TGTGCCAGCAGCTTAAGGGACGGCAGGGGGCACTCCTACGAGCAGTACTTC.

The rearrangement uses TRBV12-3 or TRBV12-4 and TRBJ2-7; a possible D gene is TRBD2 (5 bases). The V gene lost 8 bases and the J gene lost 3 bases, with 14 bases spanning the gap. This CDR3 is 13 amino acids long. The CDR3 DNA follows: TGTGCCAGCGGTCTAGCAGAGGGCTACGAGCAGTACTTC. Translated: CASGLAEGYEQYF.

This sequence joins TRBV7-8 and TRBJ1-1, with D uncertain. Germline V gene sequence: CDR1 SGHVS, CDR2 FQNEAQ. With 5 bases removed from V and 10 bases from J, the gap between germline ends came to 23 bases. The CDR3 consists of 15 residues. The CDR3 nucleotides read TGTGCCAGCAGCACGAGCCCAACCCTCCGGCGCGGAGCTTTCTTT. It translates to CASSTSPTLRRGAFF.

The V and J genes are TRBV6-5 and TRBJ2-7, with D perhaps matching TRBD2 (7 bases). V was shortened by 5 bases and J by 3 bases, with 14 bases between the two germline ends. Per the germline V gene, CDR1 is MNHEY and CDR2 is SVGAGI. The CDR3 sequence is 14 residues long. For the CDR3, the DNA is TGTGCCAGCAGTCCGAGGGGGGGAGACTACGAGCAGTACTTC. This codes for CASSPRGGDYEQYF.

The rearrangement uses TRBV18 and TRBJ2-1; D is uncertain. Trimming took 2 bases from V and 3 from J, leaving 20 bases between them. The CDR3 is 18 amino acids. The germline V gene encodes CDR1 KGHSH and CDR2 LQKENI. The CDR3 protein is CASSPSELAELNYNEQFF. The CDR3 region has the DNA TGTGCCAGCTCACCATCTGAATTAGCAGAGTTAAACTACAATGAGCAGTTCTTC.

This rearrangement joins TRBV10-1 to TRBJ1-2; D gene uncertain. CDR3 size: 14 residues. Germline V lookup: CDR1 WNHNN, CDR2 SYGVQD (reference sequence). The germline V and J ends were trimmed by 5 bases and 2 bases, with 12 bases remaining between them. For the CDR3, the DNA is TGCGCCAGCAGTCACCTCAGGTCGAACTATGGCTACACCTTC. It translates to CASSHLRSNYGYTF.

This chain uses TRBV5-5 with TRBJ2-1; 10 bases are a match to TRBD2. The CDR3 is 19 residues long. With V trimmed by 1 base and J by 4 bases, 14 bases remained unmatched. Germline CDR1 reads SGHKS; CDR2 reads YYEKEE (reference sequence). The CDR3 sequence: CASSLRLTSGTNRYNEQFF. CDR3 nucleotides: TGTGCCAGCAGCTTGAGGCTCACTAGCGGGACAAACCGATACAATGAGCAGTTCTTC. Complete variable domain (other parts from reference TRBV5-5 and TRBJ2-1): DAGVTQSPTHLIKTRGQQVTLRCSPISGHKSVSWYQQVLGQGPQFIFQYYEKEERGRGNFPDRFSARQFPNYSSELNVNALLLGDSALYLCASSLRLTSGTNRYNEQFFGPGTRLTVL.